The sequence of this T cell receptor beta chain was determined in a study of chemoradiotherapy in HPV16-positive cancers. Sequencing used immunoSEQ multiplex PCR; TCRdb keeps in-frame clones, though not all of them. The profile shows over a thousand clones, about 80% of them singletons. Repeated repertoire sampling spanned the course of chemoradiotherapy. Remarks on this clone: The antigen is not known.

There are 16 residues in the CDR3. Germline V gene lookup returns CDR1 SGHAT and CDR2 FQNNGV. Trimming left V 2 bases short and J 2 bases short, with 10 bases between. Points from the study as a whole: For HPV16-positive patients, expanding HPV-responsive T cells associated with longer recurrence-free survival. During treatment, candidate HPV-specific clones and E7-related motifs expanded in tumor. The functional HPV-specific definition rests on just a couple of HPV16-positive patients.

This sequence joins TRBV11-2 and TRBJ2-6, with a possible D match to TRBD1 (5 bases). The source of this sequence is a human donor with HPV-associated anogenital cancer. This specimen was tumor tissue, taken from a patient who underwent chemoradiotherapy. The CDR3, as DNA: TGTGCCAGCAGCTTACTAGGGGTTACTGGGGCCAACGTCCTGACTTTC. Protein product: CASSLLGVTGANVLTF.